This TCR beta chain was sequenced in a study of human T cells and chemical hapten exposure. This CDR3 is 15 amino acids long. Deletions cut 5 bases from V and 5 bases from J, with 13 bases between. The V gene's germline CDR1 is SNHLY and CDR2 FYNNEI. The time point here: pre-sensitization, week 0. This sample's treatment: therapeutic diphenylcyclopropenone sensitization with weekly scalp DPC. This clonotype was seen many times. In the original processing: Sample TCR counts, which ranged from roughly 23,224 to 750,000, had a median of approximately 100,000. MiXCR, applied by TCRdb to the RACE reads, yields one record per CDR3 protein. These V and J calls rely on TCRdb rather than the paper's analysis. The table lists roughly 100,000 distinct CDR3 sequences, 9.5% to 14% of them singletons.

The specimen was whole blood, collected in connection with sensitization to the hapten diphenylcyclopropenone (DPC). The origin of this receptor is a woman in her fifties or sixties with alopecia areata. Some clones in this sample may be carry-over from other donors' samples. J is TRBJ1-6 and V is TRBV2; no reliable D call. The CDR3 sequence: CASSLVIPHNSPLHF. DNA of the CDR3: TGTGCCAGCAGTCTCGTCATCCCCCATAATTCACCCCTCCACTTT.